The 21 T cell receptor beta chains given below trace back to one sample, sequenced in a study of early stage breast cancer tumors. The data were produced by immunoSEQ multiplex PCR, yet TCRdb's version contains in-frame clones alone and is incomplete. The top ten hold less than 10% of the sample, which has 5,000 to 5,500 clones, 60% to 70% seen once. Sequencing was carried out using breast tumor tissue. These receptors came from a person in their sixties with breast cancer.

Remarks on this clone: The final CDR3 position lacks the conserved phenylalanine or tryptophan, pointing to a likely read error. The chain recombines TRBV7-6 with TRBJ1-2; 7 positions agree with TRBD1. Germline assignment: CDR1 SGHVS and CDR2 FNYEAQ. V trimming: 2 bases; J trimming: 7 bases; junction bases outside the gene matches: 7. The CDR3 loop spans 14 amino acids. DNA for the CDR3: TGTGCCAGCAGCTTACCCCACAGGGGAACTGGCTACACCCTC. Translated, it gives CASSLPHRGTGYTL.

This chain uses TRBV15 with TRBJ2-5; 8 bases agree with TRBD2. The germline CDR1 and CDR2 sequences are LNHNV and YYDKDF (reference sequence). This CDR3 spans 13 amino acids. The V gene end was trimmed by 7 bases and the J gene end by 2 bases; junction bases not matched to a gene: 3. The CDR3 region has the DNA TGTGCCACCACCCCTAGCGGGCAAGAGACCCAGTACTTC. Translating gives CATTPSGQETQYF. Full variable domain (remainder filled in from reference TRBV15 and TRBJ2-5): DAMVIQNPRYQVTQFGKPVTLSCSQTLNHNVMYWYQQKSSQAPKLLFHYYDKDFNNEADTPDNFQSRRPNTSFCFLDIRSPGLGDTAMYLCATTPSGQETQYFGPGTRLLVL.

J is TRBJ2-3 and V is TRBV5-1; D is perhaps TRBD2 (7 bases). CDR3 size: 16 residues. Germline V gene lookup returns CDR1 SGHRS and CDR2 YFSETQ. The V end lost 0 bases, the J end lost 1 base, and 12 bases lay between the germline ends. As DNA, the CDR3 is TGCGCCAGCAGCTTGGGAGGGGGGGTCGGCACAGATACGCAGTATTTT. It specifies CASSLGGGVGTDTQYF. Full variable domain (outside the CDR3, taken from reference TRBV5-1 and TRBJ2-3): KAGVTQTPRYLIKTRGQQVTLSCSPISGHRSVSWYQQTPGQGLQFLFEYFSETQRNKGNFPGRFSGRQFSNSRSEMNVSTLELGDSALYLCASSLGGGVGTDTQYFGPGTRLTVL.

The CDR3: CASRGTGDHNEQFF. CDR3 DNA sequence: TGTGCCAGCCGTGGGACAGGGGACCACAATGAGCAGTTCTTC. The rearrangement joins TRBV28 to TRBJ2-1; 10 bases map to TRBD1. After removal of 8 bases from V and 5 bases from J, the junction contained 6 bases not matched to a gene. Germline V gene lookup returns CDR1 MDHEN and CDR2 SYDVKM. The CDR3 length is 14 residues.

The CDR3 coding sequence is TGTGCCAGCAGCCCGACAGGGATTCAGCCCCAGCATTTT. This translates into CASSPTGIQPQHF. This rearrangement joins TRBV6-6 to TRBJ1-5; 7 bases fit TRBD1. After removal of 6 bases from V and 6 bases from J, the junction contained 5 bases not matched to a gene. The CDR3 length is 13 residues. Per germline, CDR1 MNHNY and CDR2 SVGAGI (reference sequence).

The rearrangement joins TRBV10-3 to TRBJ1-1; 8 nucleotides align to TRBD1. V was clipped by 3 bases and J by 6 bases; unmatched bases: 3. Germline V gene sequence: CDR1 ENHRY, CDR2 SYGVKD. The CDR3 covers 13 residues. The CDR3 sequence: CAISDRGPSEAFF. The CDR3 coding sequence is TGTGCCATCAGTGACAGGGGGCCGTCTGAAGCTTTCTTT.

Of note for this clone: One junction end disagrees with the germline gene, perhaps due to a read error. The J gene is TRBJ2-1, the V gene TRBV7-7, with a weak D call TRBD2 (5 bases). The CDR3 extends over 14 amino acids. Looked up from germline, CDR1 is SSHAT and CDR2 is FNYEAQ (reference sequence). CDR3 loop: CASSLGSDGDEQFF. The CDR3 DNA reads as TGTGCTAGCAGCTTAGGTTCGGACGGGGATGAGCAGTTCTTC. Based on the CDR3 plus reference TRBV7-7 and TRBJ2-1, the full variable domain is GAGVSQSPRYKVTKRGQDVTLRCDPISSHATLYWYQQALGQGPEFLTYFNYEAQPDKSGLPSDRFSAERPEGSISTLTIQRTEQRDSAMYRCASSLGSDGDEQFFGPGTRLTVL.

V usage is TRBV6-5 and J usage is TRBJ2-7; 8 bases agree with TRBD1. Looked up from germline, CDR1 is MNHEY and CDR2 is SVGAGI. The CDR3 runs 15 residues. V shed 5 bases, J shed 6 bases, and the junction held 12 bases outside the gene matches. The chain's CDR3 is CASSSRQGMPSEQYF. The CDR3 region has the DNA TGTGCCAGCAGTAGTCGACAGGGGATGCCCTCCGAGCAGTACTTC.

This rearrangement joins TRBV9 to TRBJ1-3, with a weak D call TRBD1 (5 bases). Trimming took 0 bases from V and 2 from J, leaving 12 bases between them. This CDR3 is 16 amino acids long. Germline loops: CDR1 SGDLS, CDR2 YYNGEE. For the CDR3, the DNA is TGTGCCAGCAGCGTAGATGCTGGGGGAACTGGAAACACCATATATTTT. It translates to CASSVDAGGTGNTIYF.

The chain couples TRBV5-4 to TRBJ2-7, with D possibly matching TRBD2 (6 bases). Trimming left V 2 bases short and J 5 bases short, with 20 bases between. CDR1 and CDR2 from the germline V gene are SGHNT and YYREEE (reference sequence). The CDR3 extends over 16 amino acids. CDR3 nucleotide sequence: TGTGCCAGCAGCTTTCCGGGACTCGGGAGTAGACACGAGCAGTACTTC. Amino acids: CASSFPGLGSRHEQYF.

The chain is built from TRBV5-6 and TRBJ2-7; the match to TRBD2 covers 11 bases. The CDR3 contains 16 residues. The V gene end was trimmed by 2 bases and the J gene end by 4 bases; junction bases not matched to a gene: 8. Germline CDR1 reads SGHDT; CDR2 reads YYEEEE. CDR3: CASSFSPGLAVYEQYF. DNA of the CDR3: TGTGCCAGCAGCTTTTCCCCGGGACTAGCGGTATACGAGCAGTACTTC.

This CDR3 is CASSLGGRGAGELFF. The CDR3 DNA is TGTGCCAGCAGCTTAGGGGGCAGGGGAGCCGGGGAGCTGTTTTTT. This chain joins TRBV7-2 and TRBJ2-2; tentatively, D is TRBD1 (6 bases). V was cut by 1 base and J by 6 bases, with 12 bases left in between. Germline V gene lookup returns CDR1 SGHTA and CDR2 FQGNSA. The CDR3 contains 15 residues.

The V call is TRBV19, the J call TRBJ1-1; D might be TRBD1 (6 bases). V was pared by 6 bases and J by 1 base, with 15 bases between. The CDR3 contains 15 residues. The germline V gene has CDR1 LNHDA and CDR2 SQIVND (reference sequence). CDR3 sequence: CASRWRQARNTEAFF. DNA for the CDR3: TGTGCCAGTAGGTGGCGACAGGCAAGGAACACTGAAGCTTTCTTT.

This sequence joins TRBV5-4 and TRBJ1-1, with D hard to call. This CDR3 region has 13 residues. V dropped 7 bases and J dropped 1 base, with 11 bases sitting between them. Germline lookup yields CDR1 SGHNT and CDR2 YYREEE (reference sequence). The CDR3: CASERQPNTEAFF. As DNA, the CDR3 is TGTGCCAGCGAAAGACAACCGAACACTGAAGCTTTCTTT. Full variable domain (outside the CDR3, taken from reference TRBV5-4 and TRBJ1-1): ETGVTQSPTHLIKTRGQQVTLRCSSQSGHNTVSWYQQALGQGPQFIFQYYREEENGRGNFPPRFSGLQFPNYSSELNVNALELDDSALYLCASERQPNTEAFFGQGTRLTVV.

Only one count was recorded for this clone. CDR3 DNA: TGTGCCATCAGCCCGGGACTAGCGAACACCGGGGAGCTGTTTTTT. Translating gives CAISPGLANTGELFF. The genes are TRBV10-3 and TRBJ2-2; TRBD2 matches 8 bases. Germline assignment: CDR1 ENHRY and CDR2 SYGVKD. Trimming took 6 bases from V and 0 from J; bases not matched to a gene: 3. The length of the CDR3 is 15 residues.

The chain carries TRBV13 and TRBJ2-4; 11 bases are shared with TRBD1. This CDR3 is 20 amino acids long. Germline CDR1 reads PRHDT; CDR2 reads FYEKMQ (reference sequence). The trim removed 5 bases at V and 3 bases at J, leaving 18 bases unmatched. This chain's CDR3 is CASSLFGQGARYRDKNIQYF. The CDR3 region has the DNA TGTGCCAGCAGCCTCTTCGGACAGGGGGCTCGGTATAGGGACAAAAACATTCAGTACTTC.

The V and J genes are TRBV14 and TRBJ2-1; D gene ambiguous. The CDR3 sequence is 19 residues long. V dropped 1 base and J dropped 2 bases, with 21 bases sitting between them. CDR1 and CDR2 from the germline V gene are SGHDN and FVKESK. CDR3 coding DNA: TGTGCCAGCAGCCAAGGTTCGGGCAGCCCAACCCGACCCTACAATGAGCAGTTCTTC. Amino acid sequence: CASSQGSGSPTRPYNEQFF.

The chain carries TRBV6-1 and TRBJ2-1, with D hard to call. This CDR3 is built from 15 residues. V was cut by 6 bases and J by 4 bases, with 16 bases left in between. Germline CDR1 MNHNS, CDR2 SASEGT. The CDR3 DNA follows: TGTGCCAGCAGCGAGGTTCCGCTCGGGTACAATGAGCAGTTCTTC. It codes for CASSEVPLGYNEQFF.

This clone was counted a single time. The rearrangement joins TRBV2 to TRBJ1-1; no reliable D call. There are 13 residues in the CDR3. The V gene lost 5 bases and the J gene lost 7 bases, with 14 bases spanning the gap. Germline lookup yields CDR1 SNHLY and CDR2 FYNNEI. CDR3 sequence reads: CASSPGRGNEAFF. In DNA form, the CDR3 reads TGTGCCAGCAGTCCAGGACGGGGAAATGAAGCTTTCTTT. Based on the CDR3 plus reference TRBV2 and TRBJ1-1, the full variable domain is EPEVTQTPSHQVTQMGQEVILRCVPISNHLYFYWYRQILGQKVEFLVSFYNNEISEKSEIFDDQFSVERPDGSNFTLKIRSTKLEDSAMYFCASSPGRGNEAFFGQGTRLTVV.

Turning to this clone: Compared with germline, one end of the junction differs, possibly owing to a read error. This chain connects TRBV2 to TRBJ1-2, with a tentative D call TRBD1 (6 bases). CDR1 and CDR2 from the germline V gene are SNHLY and FYNNEI. The CDR3 has 11 amino acids. This CDR3 reads CASRGDYGYTF. Here the CDR3 DNA reads TGTGCTAGCAGGGGAGACTATGGCTACACCTTC.

The chain has TRBV29-1 and TRBJ1-1, with D unresolved. Germline lookup yields CDR1 SQVTM and CDR2 ANQGSEA. Trimming stripped 3 bases from V and 8 bases from J, with 7 bases between. The CDR3 is made up of 10 amino acids. CDR3 nucleotide sequence: TGCAGCGTTGATCTGGTGGAAGCTTTCTTT. As protein: CSVDLVEAFF.